The TCR beta chain described here comes from a study of T cell repertoires in cytomegalovirus infection (dated by TCRdb to between 2018 and 2021). Context from the whole study: Donor HLA type was relevant to the analysis, because carriage of CMV infection together with the matching HLA type was indicated by public TCR beta signatures. What the study reported, not specific to this receptor: The ex vivo response was dominated by HLA-C-restricted CMV-specific TCR beta clonotypes, and the single most frequent clonotype in two of eight donors was supplied by these HLA-C-restricted clonotypes. In both this cohort and an independent roughly 400-donor cohort, the cumulative frequency of public TCR beta family members distinguished carriers of CMV infection plus the relevant HLA type.

According to the germline V gene, CDR1 reads SGHTA and CDR2 reads FQGNSA. The CDR3 numbers 12 residues from cysteine through phenylalanine. CDR3 DNA only is kept here, 36 bases in frame from base 1. The sequencer was an Illumina HiSeq 1500. TCRdb redid the processing of the public reads, applying fastp at Q25 and MiXCR, and retained in-frame beta chains. Every distinct CDR3 protein forms one entry, paired with its most common genes and DNA. For this sample there are about 400,000 distinct CDR3 sequences; around a sixth appear just once. The ten largest clonotypes hold approximately 10% of the sample. A word on this clonotype: No cognate antigen has been identified for it. The junction differs from germline at one of its ends, possibly a read error.

This sequence uses TRBV7-2 and TRBJ1-5, with the identity of the D gene unclear. This receptor was obtained from a human donor in good health (CMV status not recorded). Some clones in this sample may be carry-over from other donors' samples. Material: PBMCs. CDR3 region: CASSSRGQRQHF. The DNA is TGTGCCAGCAGCTCCCGTGGTCAGCGCCAGCATTTT.